This T cell receptor beta chain was identified in a study of vaccination effects on CD4 cells after COVID-19. Study information: Three convalescent patients were sampled both early and late post-vaccination.

Peptide-pool stimulation followed by sequencing identified expanded antigen-specific CD4+ clonotypes in the ViraFEST assay. When more than 9 days of culture had elapsed, CD4+ T cells were isolated. The person had a PCR-confirmed SARS-CoV-2 infection during March to December 2020. Two doses of BNT162b2 or mRNA-1273 vaccine were administered to participants. The table lists this clone with a count of one. Its antigen is currently unknown. The germline V gene encodes CDR1 LNHDA and CDR2 SQIVND (reference sequence). The V end was cut by 4 bases, the J end by 3 bases, with 9 bases between. The CDR3 is made up of 13 amino acids. Sequenced by immunoSEQ multiplex PCR; TCRdb stores in-frame clones only, minus some. This sample has about 14,000 clones, with about 78% found just once. Study-level findings and limits: Small numbers of convalescent patients limited the study. It also lacked early post-infection timepoints.

The V gene is TRBV19, the J gene TRBJ1-1; TRBD1 is a possible D gene (6 bases). The TCR originated in a human donor who had a prior SARS-CoV-2 infection. Sequencing used CD4+ T cells from PBMCs cultured with SARS-CoV-2 spike peptides, obtained after COVID-19 vaccination. The CDR3 nucleotides are TGTGCCAGTAGTAGGGGGCAGCACACTGAAGCTTTCTTT. Protein sequence: CASSRGQHTEAFF. Full variable domain (missing parts from reference TRBV19 and TRBJ1-1): DGGITQSPKYLFRKEGQNVTLSCEQNLNHDAMYWYRQDPGQGLRLIYYSQIVNDFQKGDIAEGYSVSREKKESFPLTVTSAQKNPTAFYLCASSRGQHTEAFFGQGTRLTVV.